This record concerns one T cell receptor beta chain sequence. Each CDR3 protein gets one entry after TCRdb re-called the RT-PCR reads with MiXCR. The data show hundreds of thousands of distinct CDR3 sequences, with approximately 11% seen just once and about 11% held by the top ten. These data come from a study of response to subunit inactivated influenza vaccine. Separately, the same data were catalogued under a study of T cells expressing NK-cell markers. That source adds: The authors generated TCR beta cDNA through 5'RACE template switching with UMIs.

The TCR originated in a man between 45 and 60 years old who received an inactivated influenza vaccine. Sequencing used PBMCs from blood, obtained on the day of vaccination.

The CDR3 loop is CAISEGTSGLQETQYF. CDR3 DNA sequence: TGTGCCATCAGTGAGGGGACTAGCGGCCTCCAAGAGACCCAGTACTTC. The rearrangement joins TRBV10-3 to TRBJ2-5; 11 bases are shared with TRBD2. The V segment lost 2 bases and the J segment 1 base; nucleotides outside the gene matches: 3. Germline values: CDR1 ENHRY, CDR2 SYGVKD. The CDR3 is 16 amino acids.